This T cell receptor beta chain was identified during a study of identical twins. MiXCR, applied by TCRdb to the 5' RACE reads, yields one record per CDR3 protein. The sample consists of under 450,000 distinct CDR3 sequences, about 18% of them appearing once. V lost 1 base and J 1 base, leaving 8 bases between the germline ends. From germline, CDR1 is SGHRS and CDR2 YFSETQ. CDR3 size: 14 residues. On this clonotype itself: The target antigen is unknown.

General study points: Shared out-of-frame alpha sequences (those common to twins) showed excess low generation probability.

Input material: naive T cells sorted from blood. This chain joins TRBV5-1 and TRBJ2-5; a possible D gene is TRBD1 (5 bases). The TCR was taken from a man aged 45 to 65 in good health. CDR3 coding DNA: TGCGCCAGCAGCTTGAATGGGGCCCAAGAGACCCAGTACTTC. Amino acids: CASSLNGAQETQYF.